This TCR beta chain came from a study of blood T cell repertoires in COVID-19. Overall study context: Samples of COVID-19 (acute and convalescent) were obtained from the United States, Italy and Spain. From T cells, B-cell-depleted T cells, or PBMCs came the material, which was cDNA or gDNA.

As originally analysed: Using reference gene primer amplification, nucleated cell counts were estimated. The method was immunoSEQ multiplex PCR; TCRdb's version includes in-frame clones alone and lacks a portion of them. V, J and clone size are taken as reported in that table, and D and trimming were inferred from the DNA itself. The sample consists of about 58,000 clones, roughly nine tenths of them appearing once. Germline V lookup: CDR1 MNHEY, CDR2 SMNVEV (reference sequence). The CDR3 length is 15 residues. Trimming stripped 3 bases from V and 2 bases from J, with 12 bases between. This chain joins TRBV27 and TRBJ2-3; D perhaps matches TRBD2 (5 bases). This clonotype was obtained from a woman in her 70s with active COVID-19. Sequences were obtained from peripheral blood. The CDR3 DNA reads as TGTGCCAGCAGTTTGGACTTGGCTTCCACAGATACGCAGTATTTT. It translates to CASSLDLASTDTQYF.